This section outlines one TCR beta chain sequence together with its context. In the authors' workflow: Reference gene primer amplification in the assay estimated nucleated cell counts. Generated by immunoSEQ multiplex PCR, the TCRdb table keeps only in-frame clones and is missing some. Clonal size and the V and J genes are those of that table, whereas D and trimming came from the DNA. The sample shows 130,000 to 150,000 clones, about 80% of them seen only once. The data were obtained in a study of blood T cell repertoires in COVID-19. Germline V gives CDR1 GTSNPN, CDR2 SVGIG (reference sequence). This CDR3 spans 15 amino acids. Trimming at V came to 3 bases and at J to 7 bases, leaving 8 bases not matched to a gene.

The chain recombines TRBV30 with TRBJ2-1, with 11 bases lining up with TRBD2. This TCR was sampled from a human donor in a cohort sampled during active COVID-19. What was sequenced was peripheral blood. Here the CDR3 reads CAWSPLAGVGNEQFF. The CDR3 DNA follows: TGTGCCTGGAGCCCACTAGCGGGGGTTGGGAATGAGCAGTTCTTC.